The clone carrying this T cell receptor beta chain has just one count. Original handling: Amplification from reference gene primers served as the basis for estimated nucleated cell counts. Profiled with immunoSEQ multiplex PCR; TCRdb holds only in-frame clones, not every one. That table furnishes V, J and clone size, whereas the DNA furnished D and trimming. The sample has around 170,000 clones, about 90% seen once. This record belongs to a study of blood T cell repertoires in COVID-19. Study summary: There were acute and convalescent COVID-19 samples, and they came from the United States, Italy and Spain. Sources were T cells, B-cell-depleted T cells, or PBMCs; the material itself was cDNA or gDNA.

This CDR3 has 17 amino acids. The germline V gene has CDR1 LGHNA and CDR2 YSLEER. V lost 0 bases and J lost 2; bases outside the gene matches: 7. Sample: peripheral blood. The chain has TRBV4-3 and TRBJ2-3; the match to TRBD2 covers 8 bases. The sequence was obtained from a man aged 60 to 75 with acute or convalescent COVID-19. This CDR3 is CASSQDAASGSTDTQYF. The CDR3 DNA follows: TGCGCCAGCAGCCAAGATGCGGCTAGCGGGTCCACAGATACGCAGTATTTT.